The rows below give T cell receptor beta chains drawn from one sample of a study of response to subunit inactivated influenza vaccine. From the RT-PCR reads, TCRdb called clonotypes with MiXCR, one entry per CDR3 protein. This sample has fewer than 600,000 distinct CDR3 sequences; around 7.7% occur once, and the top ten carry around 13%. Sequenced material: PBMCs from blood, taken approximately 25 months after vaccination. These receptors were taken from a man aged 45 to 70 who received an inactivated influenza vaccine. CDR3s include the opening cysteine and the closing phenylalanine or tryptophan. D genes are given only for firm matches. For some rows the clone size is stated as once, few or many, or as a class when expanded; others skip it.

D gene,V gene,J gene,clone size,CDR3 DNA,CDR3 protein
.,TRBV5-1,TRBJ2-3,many,TGCGCCAGCAGCTTAACCCTCAGCACAGATACGCAGTATTTT,CASSLTLSTDTQYF
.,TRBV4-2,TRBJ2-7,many,TGTGCCAGCAGCCAAGATGTAAGGAACGAGCAGTACTTC,CASSQDVRNEQYF
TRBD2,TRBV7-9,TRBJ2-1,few,TGTGCCAGCAGCAACCGACTAGCGGCGTACAATGAGCAGTTCTTC,CASSNRLAAYNEQFF
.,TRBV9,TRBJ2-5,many,TGTGCCAGCAGCGTAGGGGTGGGAGGCCTCCAAGAGACCCAGTACTTC,CASSVGVGGLQETQYF
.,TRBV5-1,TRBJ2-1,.,TGCGCCAGCTCACCCCGGGACCCGAAGTTCAATGAGCAGTTCTTC,CASSPRDPKFNEQFF
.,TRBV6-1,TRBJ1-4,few,TGTGCCAGCATCACCGGGACGTATCGATACCTGGGCGAACTGTTTTTT,CASITGTYRYLGELFF
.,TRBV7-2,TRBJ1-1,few,TGTGCCAGCAGCCCCAGGCAAGCGAACACTGAAGCTTTCTTT,CASSPRQANTEAFF
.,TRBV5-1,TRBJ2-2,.,TGCGCCAGCAGCTCCGACACAAACACCGGGGAGCTGTTTTTT,CASSSDTNTGELFF
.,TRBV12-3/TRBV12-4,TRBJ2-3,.,TGTGCCAGCAGAGGCCGGAGGGGAAACAGTTACAGCACAGATACGCAGTATTTT,CASRGRRGNSYSTDTQYF
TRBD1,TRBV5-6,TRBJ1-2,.,TGTGCCAGCAGCTCTACACGGGACAGGGTTGGCTATGGCTACACCTTC,CASSSTRDRVGYGYTF
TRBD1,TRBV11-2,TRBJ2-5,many,TGTGCCAGCAGCTTAGATTCAGGGACAGGGGAAGAGACCCAGTACTTC,CASSLDSGTGEETQYF
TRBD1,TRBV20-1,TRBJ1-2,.,TGCAGTGCTTCCTCTCGACAGGGGAACTATGGCTACACCTTC,CSASSRQGNYGYTF
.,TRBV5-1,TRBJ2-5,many,TGCGCCAGCAGCACCCCACTAGGACCGGAGACCCAGTACTTC,CASSTPLGPETQYF
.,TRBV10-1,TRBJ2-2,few,TGCGCCAGCAGTGAGAAGGGGTATAGTACCGGGGAGCTGTTTTTT,CASSEKGYSTGELFF